This T cell receptor beta chain is drawn from a study of T cells in localized non-small cell lung cancer. Findings of the study overall: Peak T cell clonality was found in uninvolved adjacent lung, exceeding tumor. Sequencing was limited to one tumor region, leaving the possibility of heterogeneity open. A higher density of T cells in blood coincided with extended overall survival.

The CDR3 is 17 residues long. Germline V gives CDR1 KGHSH, CDR2 LQKENI. After removal of 3 bases from V and 1 base from J, the junction contained 6 bases not matched to a gene. This clone has only a few counts. What it recognizes is unknown. Clones were sequenced by immunoSEQ multiplex PCR, and TCRdb holds only the in-frame ones, with some missing. Here the sample spans about 3,400 clones, roughly 27% being singletons. V and J are TRBV18 and TRBJ2-1, with 10 nucleotides matching TRBD2. The sequence was collected from a female donor at least 60 years old with stage I lung adenocarcinoma. Sequenced here: lung tumor tissue, sampled before any cancer treatment. CDR3 nucleotide sequence: TGTGCCAGCTCACCCCCCCTAGCGGGGGAATCCTACAATGAGCAGTTCTTC. Its protein is CASSPPLAGESYNEQFF.